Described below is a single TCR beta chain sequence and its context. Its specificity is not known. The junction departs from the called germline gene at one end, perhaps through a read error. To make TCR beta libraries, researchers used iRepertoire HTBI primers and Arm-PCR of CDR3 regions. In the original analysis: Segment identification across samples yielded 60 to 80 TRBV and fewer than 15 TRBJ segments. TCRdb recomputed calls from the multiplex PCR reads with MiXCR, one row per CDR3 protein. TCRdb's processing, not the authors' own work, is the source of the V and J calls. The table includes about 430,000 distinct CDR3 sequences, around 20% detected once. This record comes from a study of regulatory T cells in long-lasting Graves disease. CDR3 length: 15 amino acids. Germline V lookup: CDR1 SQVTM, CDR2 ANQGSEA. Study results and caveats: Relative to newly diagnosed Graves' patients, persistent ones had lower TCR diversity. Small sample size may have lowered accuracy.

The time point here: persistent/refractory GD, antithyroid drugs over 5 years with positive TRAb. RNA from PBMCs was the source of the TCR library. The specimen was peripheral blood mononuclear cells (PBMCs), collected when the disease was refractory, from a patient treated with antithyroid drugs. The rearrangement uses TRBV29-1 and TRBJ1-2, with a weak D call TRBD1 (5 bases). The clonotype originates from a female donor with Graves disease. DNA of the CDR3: TGCGGCGTTACACTCCAGACAGTATTAAACTATGGCTACACCTTC. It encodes CGVTLQTVLNYGYTF.